Presented here are 30 T cell receptor beta chains from one specimen sequenced in a study of blood T cell repertoires in COVID-19. The method was immunoSEQ multiplex PCR; TCRdb's version includes in-frame clones alone and lacks a portion of them. The sample lists 12,000 or so clones; around 82% were seen once. What was sequenced was peripheral blood. These TCRs come from a human donor in a cohort sampled during active COVID-19.

The chain has TRBV27 and TRBJ2-1; the D gene is possibly TRBD2 (5 bases). The CDR3 runs to 18 residues. The V gene's germline CDR1 is MNHEY and CDR2 SMNVEV (reference sequence). V gave up 7 bases and J gave up 3 bases, with 25 bases separating them. The CDR3 DNA sequence: TGTGCCAGCAAGCGTATTGTTCAGGCTAGCAAAATCTACAATGAGCAGTTCTTC. Protein product: CASKRIVQASKIYNEQFF.

This chain links TRBV19 with TRBJ2-5; 8 bases agree with TRBD1. V gave up 6 bases and J gave up 2 bases; unmatched junction bases: 11. The CDR3 is made up of 16 amino acids. The germline V gene has CDR1 LNHDA and CDR2 SQIVND (reference sequence). The chain's CDR3 is CASSQRGDRIQETQYF. For the CDR3, the DNA is TGTGCCAGTAGCCAACGAGGGGACAGGATACAAGAGACCCAGTACTTC.

The rearrangement uses TRBV6-1 and TRBJ1-3; D unresolved. This CDR3 spans 15 amino acids. Trimming stripped 3 bases from V and 4 bases from J, with 13 bases between. CDR1 and CDR2 (germline): MNHNS, SASEGT. The CDR3 here is CASSDGLGVGNTIYF. The CDR3 DNA sequence: TGTGCCAGCAGTGACGGGCTCGGGGTCGGAAACACCATATATTTT.

Written as DNA, the CDR3 is TGTGCCAGCAGCTTAGAACAGGTTGGGACTAATGAAAAACTGTTTTTT. It encodes CASSLEQVGTNEKLFF. The V and J genes are TRBV7-9 and TRBJ1-4, with D possibly matching TRBD1 (5 bases). This CDR3 is built from 16 residues. CDR1 is SEHNR, CDR2 FQNEAQ, per germline (reference sequence). The ends were cut back, 1 base at V and 2 bases at J, with 11 bases in the middle.

V is TRBV27 and J is TRBJ2-1, with a tentative D call TRBD1 (6 bases). The length of the CDR3 is 16 residues. V lost 5 bases, J lost 6 bases, and 20 bases lay in between. CDR1 MNHEY and CDR2 SMNVEV come from the germline V gene (reference sequence). As DNA, the CDR3 is TGTGCCAGCAGTCCCCGGAACAGGGTTATTTCCAATGAGCAGTTCTTC. It specifies CASSPRNRVISNEQFF.

The chain links TRBV4-1 to TRBJ1-2; D is unresolved. The CDR3 loop spans 13 amino acids. Germline V lookup: CDR1 MGHRA, CDR2 YSYEKL. Trimming took off 0 bases at V and 8 bases at J, with 10 bases between the two ends. The CDR3 region is CASSQEYRSGYTF. The CDR3 DNA reads TGCGCCAGCAGCCAAGAGTACAGATCGGGCTACACCTTC.

This clone was seen more than once but under ten times. The V gene is TRBV4-2, the J gene TRBJ2-1; 7 bases fit TRBD1. The germline V gene encodes CDR1 LGHNA and CDR2 YNFKEQ. CDR3 length: 15 amino acids. Losses at the gene ends were 2 bases for V and 2 bases for J; bases not matched to a gene: 3. The CDR3: CASSQRGGAYNEQFF. As DNA, the CDR3 is TGTGCCAGCAGCCAACGAGGGGGCGCCTACAATGAGCAGTTCTTC.

CDR3 residues: CASSLARRQGANYGYTF. The CDR3 bases are TGTGCCAGCAGCTTAGCGCGGAGACAGGGGGCTAACTATGGCTACACCTTC. The chain uses TRBV7-2 and TRBJ1-2; TRBD1 matches at 9 bases. V lost 0 bases, J lost 0 bases, and 5 bases stayed unmatched. CDR3 length equals 17 residues. Germline V lookup: CDR1 SGHTA, CDR2 FQGNSA.

The rearrangement links TRBV5-5 to TRBJ2-7, with no clear D. This CDR3 is 13 amino acids long. CDR1 is SGHKS and CDR2 is YYEKEE in the germline V gene (reference sequence). V was shortened by 3 bases and J by 7 bases, with 14 bases between the two germline ends. CDR3 DNA sequence: TGTGCCAGCAGCTCCGACAACTTTATGGAGCAGTACTTC. Its translation: CASSSDNFMEQYF.

The V and J genes are TRBV2 and TRBJ1-6; D uncertain. Germline V CDR1 and CDR2: SNHLY, FYNNEI. The length of the CDR3 is 12 residues. V was shortened by 5 bases and J by 7 bases, with 6 bases between the two germline ends. This CDR3 reads CASSPQNSPLHF. In nucleotides, the CDR3 is TGTGCCAGCAGTCCACAGAATTCACCCCTCCACTTT.

The V gene is TRBV18, the J gene TRBJ2-3; D uncertain. The germline gives CDR1 KGHSH, CDR2 LQKENI. Trimming took 6 bases from V and 0 from J, leaving 7 bases between them. The CDR3 runs 13 residues. In DNA form, the CDR3 reads TGTGCCAGCTCTCTTACTAGCACAGATACGCAGTATTTT. This gives the protein CASSLTSTDTQYF.

This sequence joins TRBV5-6 and TRBJ2-3, with a possible D match to TRBD1 (6 bases). Germline V gene sequence: CDR1 SGHDT, CDR2 YYEEEE. The CDR3 has 16 residues. V shed 3 bases and J shed 0 bases, with 14 bases lying between them. The CDR3 reads CASSYSGTRSTDTQYF. The CDR3 nucleotides read TGTGCCAGCAGCTACTCCGGGACAAGAAGCACAGATACGCAGTATTTT.

The V call is TRBV2, the J call TRBJ2-7, with 12 nucleotides matching TRBD2. There are 14 residues in the CDR3. Germline V gene lookup returns CDR1 SNHLY and CDR2 FYNNEI. V was clipped by 7 bases and J by 2 bases; unmatched bases: 3. The CDR3 DNA reads TGTGCCAGCAAAGGACTAGCGGGGACCTACGAGCAGTACTTC. Translated: CASKGLAGTYEQYF.

In nucleotides, the CDR3 is TGTGCCAGCGACAGGAGCTCTGGAAACACCATATATTTT. It specifies CASDRSSGNTIYF. The chain combines TRBV7-9 with TRBJ1-3, with D possibly TRBD1 on 6 matching bases. Germline values: CDR1 SEHNR, CDR2 FQNEAQ (reference sequence). Trimming shortened V by 8 bases and J by 0 bases, and 8 bases separated the two germline ends. The CDR3 runs 13 residues.

CDR3 bases: TGTGCCAGCAGCTTAGTCGAGGCCGCGGGGGAAGGCTACACCTTC. It codes for CASSLVEAAGEGYTF. J is TRBJ1-2 and V is TRBV7-9, with D perhaps matching TRBD1 (5 bases). Germline V gene data show CDR1 as SEHNR and CDR2 as FQNEAQ (reference sequence). The CDR3 is 15 amino acids. Between the trimmed V and J ends, which lost 1 base and 8 bases, there was a span of 17 bases.

The J gene is TRBJ2-7, the V gene TRBV15; D unresolved. V was pared by 1 base and J by 4 bases, with 14 bases between. Germline V lookup: CDR1 LNHNV, CDR2 YYDKDF (reference sequence). The CDR3 loop spans 15 amino acids. CDR3 DNA sequence: TGTGCCACCAGCAGAGGGTATGAGACACCGTACGAGCAGTACTTC. It translates to CATSRGYETPYEQYF.

The DNA of the CDR3 is TGTGCCAGTAAACGGACTAGCATCACCGGGGAGCTGTTTTTT. Its translation: CASKRTSITGELFF. This chain joins TRBV27 and TRBJ2-2; 8 bases align to TRBD2. The junction had 7 bases not matched to a gene; V was cut back by 9 bases and J by 4 bases. Germline V lookup: CDR1 MNHEY, CDR2 SMNVEV (reference sequence). The CDR3 is 14 residues long.

This clone appeared once. V usage is TRBV7-9 and J usage is TRBJ2-1; D perhaps matches TRBD1 (6 bases). Trimming removed 5 bases from V and 10 bases from J, with 12 bases in between. Germline V CDR1 and CDR2: SEHNR, FQNEAQ (reference sequence). This CDR3 contains 12 residues. CDR3 in amino acids: CASSRQGQEQFF. CDR3 DNA sequence: TGTGCCAGCAGCCGTCAAGGACAGGAGCAGTTCTTC.

This clone was seen once. This chain uses TRBV11-2 with TRBJ2-6; no reliable D call. The CDR3 contains 15 residues. V lost 4 bases and J lost 1, with 8 bases in between. Germline V gives CDR1 SGHAT, CDR2 FQNNGV. In nucleotides, the CDR3 is TGTGCCAGCAGCTCCGAGGCTTCTGGGGCCAACGTCCTGACTTTC. This sequence encodes CASSSEASGANVLTF.

J is TRBJ2-7 and V is TRBV6-6; the match to TRBD2 covers 10 bases. The CDR3 is 16 residues long. Per germline, CDR1 MNHNY and CDR2 SVGAGI (reference sequence). V trimming: 2 bases; J trimming: 1 base; junction bases outside the gene matches: 5. This CDR3 is CASSYPSGGASYEQYF. Written as DNA, the CDR3 is TGTGCCAGCAGTTACCCCAGCGGGGGGGCTTCCTACGAGCAGTACTTC.

This clone has just a few counts. The rearrangement uses TRBV7-9 and TRBJ2-7, with a weak D call TRBD2 (5 bases). Germline V gene lookup returns CDR1 SEHNR and CDR2 FQNEAQ (reference sequence). This CDR3 is built from 15 residues. The V gene lost 1 base and the J gene lost 2 bases, with 12 bases spanning the gap. CDR3 residues: CASSLVVTNTYEQYF. The CDR3 bases are TGTGCCAGCAGCTTAGTCGTGACTAACACCTACGAGCAGTACTTC.

The chain carries TRBV11-3 and TRBJ2-2; D may be TRBD1 (6 bases). The CDR3 sequence is 13 residues long. Trimming shortened V by 6 bases and J by 2 bases, and 7 bases separated the two germline ends. Per germline, CDR1 SGHNT and CDR2 YENEEA. The CDR3 coding sequence is TGTGCCAGCAGACAGGGAAACACCGGGGAGCTGTTTTTT. Protein sequence: CASRQGNTGELFF.

The chain joins TRBV5-1 to TRBJ2-7, with D possibly TRBD1 on 5 matching bases. Germline loops: CDR1 SGHRS, CDR2 YFSETQ. V gave up 6 bases and J gave up 0 bases, with 7 bases separating them. The CDR3 runs 12 residues. DNA of the CDR3: TGCGCCAGCACCGACAGCTCCTACGAGCAGTACTTC. This gives the protein CASTDSSYEQYF.

This sequence joins TRBV19 and TRBJ1-6, with 9 positions matching TRBD1. V was clipped by 3 bases and J by 10 bases; unmatched bases: 16. The CDR3 is made up of 18 amino acids. In germline, CDR1 is LNHDA, CDR2 SQIVND (reference sequence). The CDR3 DNA reads TGTGCCAGTAGTATGACAGGGGGTAAAATTTCATCGAGATCACCCCTCCACTTT. Protein product: CASSMTGGKISSRSPLHF.

This rearrangement joins TRBV3-1 (or the pseudogene TRBV3-2) to TRBJ1-4; no definite D call. From germline, CDR1 is LGHDT and CDR2 YNNKEL (reference sequence). Trimming left V 3 bases short and J 10 bases short, with 9 bases between. This CDR3 has 12 residues. The CDR3 spells CASSQWEAKLFF. The DNA of the CDR3 is TGTGCCAGCAGCCAGTGGGAGGCAAAACTGTTTTTT.

The chain carries TRBV28 and TRBJ2-2, with 7 bases aligning to TRBD1. There are 16 residues in the CDR3. Unmatched junction bases numbered 9, after V lost 6 bases and J lost 2 bases. The V gene's germline CDR1 is MDHEN and CDR2 SYDVKM. This CDR3 reads CASRPQDRINTGELFF. CDR3 DNA: TGTGCCAGCAGGCCTCAGGACAGGATCAACACCGGGGAGCTGTTTTTT.

The rearrangement joins TRBV7-3 to TRBJ1-1, with D unclear. Germline V gives CDR1 SGHTA, CDR2 FQGTGA. Trimming pared 1 base from V and 0 bases from J, leaving 9 bases between. This CDR3 comprises 15 residues. The CDR3 loop is CASSLMGGLNTEAFF. The CDR3, as DNA: TGTGCCAGCAGCTTAATGGGAGGATTGAACACTGAAGCTTTCTTT.

This rearrangement joins TRBV11-2 to TRBJ1-2, with D possibly TRBD1 on 6 matching bases. V was trimmed by 1 base and J by 7 bases, leaving 16 bases between them. Per germline, CDR1 SGHAT and CDR2 FQNNGV. CDR3 length: 15 residues. CDR3 sequence reads: CASSLVAQGRVGYTF. The CDR3 DNA is TGTGCCAGCAGCTTAGTTGCGCAGGGGCGCGTTGGCTACACCTTC.

This chain connects TRBV15 to TRBJ1-2, with TRBD1 identical over 9 bases. CDR1 is LNHNV, CDR2 YYDKDF, per germline (reference sequence). V was clipped by 0 bases and J by 8 bases; unmatched bases: 7. The CDR3 has 15 residues. CDR3 sequence reads: CATSRDIRTGDGYTF. The CDR3 DNA reads TGTGCCACCAGCAGAGATATCAGGACAGGGGACGGCTACACCTTC.

The V call is TRBV9, the J call TRBJ2-7, with D perhaps TRBD2 (6 bases). Germline V gene sequence: CDR1 SGDLS, CDR2 YYNGEE. Trimming stripped 0 bases from V and 0 bases from J, with 13 bases between. The CDR3 sequence is 16 residues long. CDR3 region: CASSVGGLVSSYEQYF. The CDR3 DNA follows: TGTGCCAGCAGCGTAGGGGGACTCGTCAGCTCCTACGAGCAGTACTTC.